This TCR beta chain was profiled in a study of siplizumab effects on memory and regulatory T cells. A word on this clone: Its antigen is not known.

Study-wide findings and caveats: The suppressive capacity of proliferating Tregs from siplizumab cultures remained unconfirmed.

It was 10^5 or so TCR templates that were assayed per sample. Here immunoSEQ multiplex PCR was the method, and the copy in TCRdb shows in-frame clones only, minus some. The sample has 100,000 to 120,000 clones, just under 95% seen once; the top ten hold 1.3%. From germline, CDR1 is MNHNY and CDR2 SVGAGI (reference sequence). The V gene end was trimmed by 2 bases and the J gene end by 3 bases; junction bases not matched to a gene: 6. The CDR3 sequence is 15 residues long. The source is a human donor in good health. Source material: CD4+ T cells sorted from blood. The V gene is TRBV6-6, the J gene TRBJ2-7, with 8 nucleotides matching TRBD2. The CDR3 region has the DNA TGTGCCAGCAGTTACGGGCGGGGGGACTACTACGAGCAGTACTTC. Its translation: CASSYGRGDYYEQYF.